The entry that follows covers one T cell receptor beta chain sequence. Its target is not known. The data originate from a study of cytomegalovirus exposure and HLA in healthy donors. Use of 60 Vbeta and 13 Jbeta primers characterized the PCR. Some clones are missing from TCRdb's copy, which holds only in-frame ones; the method was immunoSEQ multiplex PCR. The repertoire holds tens of thousands of clones, with over 70% as singletons. The CDR3 contains 14 residues. Germline loops: CDR1 SGHTA, CDR2 FQGNSA. Between the trimmed V and J ends, which lost 3 bases and 4 bases, there was a span of 12 bases. Study-wide points: What a later analysis reportedly showed was that an Asian-associated ancestry cluster had fewer N-insertions than the roughly 720-donor mean. For TCR beta chains, V- and J-gene trimming was later linked to a missense DCLRE1C variant. The authors assumed roughly uniform sequencing depth across donors for presence/absence analyses. According to a later analysis, most TCR beta chains associated with CMV appeared HLA-restricted.

The origin of this receptor is a man aged 55 to 69 in good health and CMV-seronegative. The V and J genes are TRBV7-2 and TRBJ1-2, with D possibly being TRBD1 (6 bases). The sequenced sample consisted of PBMCs. The CDR3 spells CASSFGGAGYGYTF. CDR3 sequence (DNA): TGTGCCAGCAGCTTTGGGGGGGCGGGCTATGGCTACACCTTC.